This T cell receptor beta chain was documented in a study of blood T cell repertoires in COVID-19. Study overall: The origin of the acute and convalescent COVID-19 samples was the United States, Italy and Spain. The analysed material was cDNA or gDNA that came from T cells, B-cell-depleted T cells, or PBMCs.

V was cut by 6 bases and J by 7 bases, with 10 bases left in between. The V gene's germline CDR1 is MDHEN and CDR2 SYDVKM. There are 12 residues in the CDR3. TCRdb keeps only in-frame clones here, not all; method: immunoSEQ multiplex PCR. The table has roughly 160,000 clones, 80% to 90% seen once. In regard to this clone: Other DNA variants within this sample encode the same CDR3.

This receptor was obtained from a man aged 60 to 75 with acute or convalescent COVID-19. Sequencing was carried out using peripheral blood. The chain combines TRBV28 with TRBJ1-5; D is ambiguous. CDR3 residues: CASSIPGQPQHF. As DNA, the CDR3 is TGTGCCAGCAGCATACCCGGGCAGCCCCAGCATTTT.